This TCR beta chain was documented in a study of neurological immune-mediated disorders. Losses at the gene ends were 4 bases for V and 10 bases for J; bases not matched to a gene: 6. Germline V CDR1 and CDR2: SGHRS, YFSETQ. The length of the CDR3 is 12 residues. One entry per CDR3 protein results from TCRdb running MiXCR on the 5' RACE reads. This sample has about 46,000 distinct CDR3 sequences, with 1.9% found just once. This clonotype was found many times. The antigen remains undetermined. Broader study findings: Phylogenetic grouping placed 18 of 34 multiple sclerosis patients' repertoires in one related-CDR3 cluster, a possible signature.

The rearrangement uses TRBV5-1 and TRBJ1-1; TRBD1 matches at 8 bases. This TCR was sampled from a woman aged 40 to 55 with multiple sclerosis. What was sequenced was PBMCs. CDR3 in DNA: TGCGCCAGCAGCCCTGGACAGGGATCAGCTTTCTTT. This codes for CASSPGQGSAFF.